The present T cell receptor (beta chain) was sequenced within a study of cytomegalovirus exposure and HLA in healthy donors. The CDR3 is made up of 17 amino acids. V was trimmed by 1 base and J by 0 bases, leaving 11 bases between them. CDR1 is SGHDT and CDR2 is YYEEEE in the germline V gene. Each of the donors was a healthy bone marrow donor. Primers included in the PCR were 60 Vbeta and 13 Jbeta primers. Only in-frame clones appear in the TCRdb table, and some are missing; sequencing was by immunoSEQ multiplex PCR. Of around 160,000 clones detected, roughly 77% appear once; the ten largest clones hold roughly 2.6%.

The receptor was isolated from a woman between 35 and 50 years old in good health and CMV-seropositive. V gene TRBV5-6 combines with J gene TRBJ2-6; the D gene is possibly TRBD2 (7 bases). Specimen: PBMCs. CDR3 protein: CASSLRGGRSGANVLTF. CDR3 bases: TGTGCCAGCAGCTTGCGCGGGGGCCGCTCTGGGGCCAACGTCCTGACTTTC.